This T cell receptor beta chain was documented in a study of cytomegalovirus exposure and HLA in healthy donors. Assay: immunoSEQ multiplex PCR; the TCRdb copy retains only in-frame clones and omits some. The sample lists fewer than 55,000 clones, roughly nine tenths occurring once. The donors were part of the validation cohort of over a hundred subjects. That cohort was separate from the first cohort, which comprised fewer than 800 subjects. Trimming removed 11 bases at V and 6 bases at J, with 20 bases between. CDR1 is ENHRY and CDR2 is SYGVKD in the germline V gene. This CDR3 region has 13 residues. In the case of this clone: Antigen unknown.

Overall study results and limits: The authors confirmed in vitro that a few CMV-associated chains were specific for CMV antigens. According to a later analysis, TCR clusters from the first cohort tended to co-occur in the approximately 130 validation repertoires. Across donors, most TCRs were seen rarely, yet some public ones were widespread.

Sequencing was done on a sample of PBMCs. This chain connects TRBV10-3 to TRBJ2-7, with D perhaps matching TRBD2 (6 bases). The sequence came from a man aged 18 to 29 in good health and CMV-seronegative. Written as DNA, the CDR3 is TGTGCCGCGGGGAGACGCCTCGCTGCCGAGCAGTACTTC. Protein sequence: CAAGRRLAAEQYF.